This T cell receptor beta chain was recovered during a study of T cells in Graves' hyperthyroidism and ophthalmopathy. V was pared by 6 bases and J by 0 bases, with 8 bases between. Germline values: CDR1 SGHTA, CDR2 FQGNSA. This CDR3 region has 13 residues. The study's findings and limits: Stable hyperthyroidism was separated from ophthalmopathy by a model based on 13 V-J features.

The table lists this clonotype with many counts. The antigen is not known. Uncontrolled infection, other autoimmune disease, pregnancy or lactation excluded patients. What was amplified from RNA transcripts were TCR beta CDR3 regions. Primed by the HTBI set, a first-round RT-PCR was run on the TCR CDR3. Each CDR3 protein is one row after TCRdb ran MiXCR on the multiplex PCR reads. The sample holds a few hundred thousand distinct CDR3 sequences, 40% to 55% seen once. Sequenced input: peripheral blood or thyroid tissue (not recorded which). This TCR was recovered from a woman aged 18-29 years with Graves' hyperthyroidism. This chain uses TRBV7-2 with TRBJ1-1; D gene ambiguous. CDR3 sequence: CASRNRMNTEAFF. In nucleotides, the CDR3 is TGTGCCAGCAGAAATAGGATGAACACTGAAGCTTTCTTT.